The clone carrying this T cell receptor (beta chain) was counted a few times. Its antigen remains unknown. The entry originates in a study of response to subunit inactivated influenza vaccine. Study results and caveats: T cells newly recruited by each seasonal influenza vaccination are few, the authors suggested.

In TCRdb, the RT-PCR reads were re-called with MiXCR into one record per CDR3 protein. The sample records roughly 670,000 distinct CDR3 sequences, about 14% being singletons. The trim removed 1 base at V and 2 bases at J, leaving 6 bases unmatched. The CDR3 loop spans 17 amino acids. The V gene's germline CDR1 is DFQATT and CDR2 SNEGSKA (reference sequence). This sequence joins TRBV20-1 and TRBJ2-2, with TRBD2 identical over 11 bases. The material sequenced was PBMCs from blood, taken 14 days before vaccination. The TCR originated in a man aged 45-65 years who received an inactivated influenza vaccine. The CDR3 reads CSARGPSGGINTGELFF. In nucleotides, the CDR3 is TGCAGTGCTAGAGGGCCTAGCGGGGGGATAAACACCGGGGAGCTGTTTTTT.